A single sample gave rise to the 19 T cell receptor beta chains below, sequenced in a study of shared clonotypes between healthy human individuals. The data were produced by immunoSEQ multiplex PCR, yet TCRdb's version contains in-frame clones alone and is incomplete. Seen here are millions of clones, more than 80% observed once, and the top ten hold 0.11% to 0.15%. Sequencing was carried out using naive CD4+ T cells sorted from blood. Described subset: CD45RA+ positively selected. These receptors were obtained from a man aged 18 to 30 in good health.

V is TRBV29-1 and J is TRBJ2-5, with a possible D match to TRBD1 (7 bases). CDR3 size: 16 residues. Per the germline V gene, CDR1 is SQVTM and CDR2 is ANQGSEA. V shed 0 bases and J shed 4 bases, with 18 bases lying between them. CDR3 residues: CSVEDRGRGVPETQYF. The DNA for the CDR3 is TGCAGCGTTGAAGATCGTGGCAGGGGGGTACCAGAGACCCAGTACTTC.

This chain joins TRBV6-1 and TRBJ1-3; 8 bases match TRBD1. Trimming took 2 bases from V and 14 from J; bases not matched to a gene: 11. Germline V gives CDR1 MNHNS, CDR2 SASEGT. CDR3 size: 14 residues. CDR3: CASSERGQGALLYF. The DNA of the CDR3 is TGTGCCAGCAGTGAAAGGGGGCAGGGGGCACTTCTATATTTT.

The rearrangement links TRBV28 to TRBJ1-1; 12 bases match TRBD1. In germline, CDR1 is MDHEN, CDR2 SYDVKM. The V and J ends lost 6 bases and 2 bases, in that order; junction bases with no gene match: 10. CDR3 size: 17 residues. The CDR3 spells CASSAAGQGAYNTEAFF. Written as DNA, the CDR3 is TGTGCCAGCAGCGCGGCGGGACAGGGGGCATACAACACTGAAGCTTTCTTT.

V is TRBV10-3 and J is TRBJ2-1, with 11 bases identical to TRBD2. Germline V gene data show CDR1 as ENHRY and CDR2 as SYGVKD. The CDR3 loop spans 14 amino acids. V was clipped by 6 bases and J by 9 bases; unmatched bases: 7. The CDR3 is CAIRGTSGGSEQFF. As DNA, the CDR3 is TGTGCCATCAGGGGGACTAGCGGTGGGAGTGAGCAGTTCTTC.

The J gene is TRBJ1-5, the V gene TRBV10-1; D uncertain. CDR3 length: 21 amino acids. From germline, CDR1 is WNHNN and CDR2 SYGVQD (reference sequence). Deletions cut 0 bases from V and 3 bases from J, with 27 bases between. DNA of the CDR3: TGCGCCAGCAGTGAGTCGGCTCCCCTAGGGCCCCTGCCGAGTATCAATCAGCCCCAGCATTTT. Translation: CASSESAPLGPLPSINQPQHF.

The CDR3 is CASSFGPGRNEQFF. The CDR3 nucleotides read TGTGCCAGCAGTTTTGGGCCGGGACGCAATGAGCAGTTCTTC. The J gene is TRBJ2-1, the V gene TRBV27; D is tentatively TRBD1 or TRBD2 (5 bases each). V was trimmed by 3 bases and J by 6 bases, leaving 12 bases between them. CDR1 and CDR2 (germline): MNHEY, SMNVEV (reference sequence). The length of the CDR3 is 14 residues.

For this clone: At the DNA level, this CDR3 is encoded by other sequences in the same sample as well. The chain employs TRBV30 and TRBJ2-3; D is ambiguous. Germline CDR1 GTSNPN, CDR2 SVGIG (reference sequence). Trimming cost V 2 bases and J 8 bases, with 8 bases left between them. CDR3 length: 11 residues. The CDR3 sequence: CAWSRAGTQYF. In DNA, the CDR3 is TGTGCCTGGAGTAGGGCAGGTACGCAGTATTTT.

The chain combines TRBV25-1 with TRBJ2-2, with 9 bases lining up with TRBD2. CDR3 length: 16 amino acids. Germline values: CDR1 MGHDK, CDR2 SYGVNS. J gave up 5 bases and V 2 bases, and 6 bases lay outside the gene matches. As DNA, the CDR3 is TGTGCCAGCAGTGAACGGGTTAGCGGGAGTACCGGGGAGCTGTTTTTT. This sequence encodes CASSERVSGSTGELFF.

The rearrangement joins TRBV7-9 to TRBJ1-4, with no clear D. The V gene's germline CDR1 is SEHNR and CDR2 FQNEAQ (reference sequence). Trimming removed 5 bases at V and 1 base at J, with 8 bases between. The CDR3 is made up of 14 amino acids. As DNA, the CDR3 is TGTGCCAGCAGCCCGGTCGTAACTAATGAAAAACTGTTTTTT. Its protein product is CASSPVVTNEKLFF.

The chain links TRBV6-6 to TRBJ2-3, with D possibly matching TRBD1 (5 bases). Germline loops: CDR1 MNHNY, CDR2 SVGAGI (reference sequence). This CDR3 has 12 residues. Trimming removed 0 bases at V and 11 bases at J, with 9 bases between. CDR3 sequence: CASSYSDIGQYF. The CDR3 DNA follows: TGTGCCAGCAGTTACTCGGACATAGGGCAGTATTTT.

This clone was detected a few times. CDR3 in amino acids: CASSPLPLLGGGTDTQYF. For the CDR3, the DNA is TGTGCCAGCTCACCGCTCCCCCTTTTGGGAGGGGGCACAGATACGCAGTATTTT. The chain couples TRBV18 to TRBJ2-3, with 7 bases matching TRBD2. Germline V lookup: CDR1 KGHSH, CDR2 LQKENI. V lost 3 bases and J lost 1; bases outside the gene matches: 13. The CDR3 loop spans 18 amino acids.

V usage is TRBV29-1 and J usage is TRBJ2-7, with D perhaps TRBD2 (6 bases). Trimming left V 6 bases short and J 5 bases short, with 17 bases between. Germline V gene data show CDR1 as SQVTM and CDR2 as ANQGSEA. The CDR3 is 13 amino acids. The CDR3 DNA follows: TGCAGCGTAATGGGGGGTATGGGCCACGAGCAGTACTTC. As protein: CSVMGGMGHEQYF.

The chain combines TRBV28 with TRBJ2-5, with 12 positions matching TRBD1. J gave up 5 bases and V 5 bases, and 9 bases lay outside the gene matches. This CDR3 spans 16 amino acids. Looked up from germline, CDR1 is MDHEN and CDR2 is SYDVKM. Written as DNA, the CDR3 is TGTGCCAGCAGTGGACCGGGACAGGGGGCCGGTGAGACCCAGTACTTC. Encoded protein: CASSGPGQGAGETQYF.

The CDR3 is CASSLGRGTTYEQYF. The CDR3 DNA sequence: TGTGCCAGCAGCTTAGGGCGGGGGACCACCTACGAGCAGTACTTC. V and J are TRBV7-2 and TRBJ2-7; 7 bases are a match to TRBD2. Germline CDR1 and CDR2: SGHTA and FQGNSA. V dropped 1 base and J dropped 2; count of bases not matched to a gene: 5. The CDR3 consists of 15 residues.

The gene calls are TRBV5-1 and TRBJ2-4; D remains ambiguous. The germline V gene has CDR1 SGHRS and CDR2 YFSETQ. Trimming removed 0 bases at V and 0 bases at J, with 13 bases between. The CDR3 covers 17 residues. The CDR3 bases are TGCGCCAGCAGCTTGGGTTATCTTGAGACAGCCAAAAACATTCAGTACTTC. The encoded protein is CASSLGYLETAKNIQYF.

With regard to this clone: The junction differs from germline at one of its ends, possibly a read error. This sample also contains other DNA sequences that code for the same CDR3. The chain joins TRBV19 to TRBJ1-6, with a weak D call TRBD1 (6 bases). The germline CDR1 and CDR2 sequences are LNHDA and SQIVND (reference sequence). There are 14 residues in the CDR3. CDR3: CASQTGTQSAPLHF. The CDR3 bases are TGTGCCAGTCAAACCGGGACACAGTCTGCACCCCTCCACTTC.

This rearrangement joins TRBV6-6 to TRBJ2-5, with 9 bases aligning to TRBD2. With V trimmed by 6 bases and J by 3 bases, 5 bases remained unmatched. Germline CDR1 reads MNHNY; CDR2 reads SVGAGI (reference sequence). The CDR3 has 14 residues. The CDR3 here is CASRPAGGEETQYF. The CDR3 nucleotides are TGTGCCAGCAGACCAGCGGGGGGAGAAGAGACCCAGTACTTC.

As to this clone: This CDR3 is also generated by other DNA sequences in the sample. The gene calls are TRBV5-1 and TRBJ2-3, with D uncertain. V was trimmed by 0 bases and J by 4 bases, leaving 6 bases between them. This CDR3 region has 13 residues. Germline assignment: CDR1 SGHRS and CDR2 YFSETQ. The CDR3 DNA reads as TGCGCCAGCAGCTTGGCCGGTGCAGATACGCAGTATTTT. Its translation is CASSLAGADTQYF.

CDR3 DNA: TGTGCCAGCAGTTATGGGATAGACAATCGCCGTGGCTACACCTTC. It translates to CASSYGIDNRRGYTF. This rearrangement joins TRBV6-5 to TRBJ1-2; D is ambiguous. The CDR3 extends over 15 amino acids. V lost 3 bases to trimming and J lost 7 bases, with 18 bases between them. Germline V gene data show CDR1 as MNHEY and CDR2 as SVGAGI.